Here is one TCR beta chain with its context. The target antigen is unknown. This sample stems from a study of post-analysis software for immune sequencing data. Whole-study findings and limits: There was significantly lower normalized Chao1 diversity in multiple sclerosis patients than in controls. With TRBV5-6, TRBV5-1 and TRBV20-1 included, a handful of TRBV segments were more frequent in patients than in controls.

The TCR beta cDNA libraries carried unique molecular identifiers. When about 0.9 to 10 million T cells were used, they gave roughly 500,000 cDNA molecules. TCRdb fed the PCR reads into MiXCR, producing one record per CDR3 protein. The table has approximately 690,000 distinct CDR3 sequences, around 64% seen once. Germline CDR1 reads MNHNY; CDR2 reads SVGAGI (reference sequence). This CDR3 region has 15 residues. Germline trimming cut 4 bases from V and 3 bases from J; bases unmatched to any gene: 5. The receptor comes from a girl aged 2-9 years with multiple sclerosis. V is TRBV6-6 and J is TRBJ2-1, with TRBD1 identical over 8 bases. The sequenced sample consisted of blood. This CDR3 reads CASSSTGVLYNEQFF. The CDR3, as DNA: TGTGCCAGCAGTTCGACAGGGGTGCTCTACAATGAGCAGTTCTTC.